Sequencing of this TCR beta chain was carried out in a study of T-cell reconstitution after alpha-beta-depleted transplantation in children. This clonotype was seen many times. CDR3 size: 14 residues. Germline V lookup: CDR1 SEHNR, CDR2 FQNEAQ (reference sequence). Trimming took 3 bases from V and 6 from J, leaving 15 bases between them. It was with unique molecular identifiers that the TCRbeta library was prepared. TCRdb analysed the PCR reads with MiXCR anew, one entry per CDR3 protein. Among about 610,000 distinct CDR3 sequences listed, about 11% were seen once. The chain employs TRBV7-9 and TRBJ2-7; D perhaps matches TRBD1 (6 bases). The origin of this receptor is a human donor who donated a stem cell graft to a child with acute myeloid leukemia. Material: PBMCs from the stem cell graft donor, obtained from the stem cell graft. The CDR3 spells CASSFATGSGEQYF. The CDR3 DNA reads TGTGCCAGCAGCTTCGCTACAGGGAGTGGCGAGCAGTACTTC. The full variable domain, its missing parts supplied by reference TRBV7-9 and TRBJ2-7, is DTGVSQNPRHKITKRGQNVTFRCDPISEHNRLYWYRQTLGQGPEFLTYFQNEAQLEKSRLLSDRFSAERPKGSFSTLEIQRTEQGDSAMYLCASSFATGSGEQYFGPGTRLTVT.